This TCR beta chain comes out of a study of T cells in Graves' hyperthyroidism and ophthalmopathy (dated by TCRdb to about 2019). Some background on the complete study: Peripheral blood was sampled at the time of initial diagnosis, prior to any treatment. Whether ophthalmopathy could be predicted prospectively was tested in an independent validation cohort made up of under 20 hyperthyroidism patients plus 17 patients who later progressed to ophthalmopathy. Thyroid tissue and blood T-cell repertoires from several Graves' hyperthyroidism patients were also compared in the study. To identify distinguishing TCR V-J signatures, a discovery cohort of around 100 patients was used, comprising 40 to 45 with Graves' ophthalmopathy and roughly 60 with stable Graves' hyperthyroidism. The roughly 90 discovery patients were divided at random into training and test sets in a 7:3 ratio. TCR Vbeta CDR3 sequencing of 120 to 150 peripheral blood samples (approximately 44 ophthalmopathy, about 80 hyperthyroidism and roughly 17 progressor patients) is reported in the paper. After blood sampling, hyperthyroidism patients were treated with methimazole at a starting dose of 30 mg daily, and ophthalmopathy patients were treated with high-dose intravenous methylprednisolone. The paper's findings and limits, for the study overall: In validation, the model predicted progression to ophthalmopathy a median of about 6.8 months before onset, with over 55% sensitivity and 72.22% specificity. No statistical method was used to set the sample size in advance, and investigators knew the group allocation. Blood samples also contained most of the expanded thyroid clonotypes (frequency above 0.001), which suggests that blood repertoires may reflect thyroid immune responses. In cross-validation, a model built on a 13 V-J signature told ophthalmopathy apart from stable hyperthyroidism with approximately 90% sensitivity and about 81% specificity, and in testing the same model reached 80%/75%.

Ends trimmed: V by 3 bases, J by 3 bases; bases unmatched to a gene: 2. Inclusive of the bounding cysteine and phenylalanine, the CDR3 is 15 residues long. The read is trimmed to its CDR3 DNA, 45 bases read in frame from base 1. The germline V gene (reference sequence) gives CDR1 as DFQATT and CDR2 as SNEGSKA. Hyperthyroidism patients were aged 18 to 65 years and newly diagnosed, with disease duration of less than 2 months. Exclusion was applied to patients with uncontrolled infections, other autoimmune diseases, pregnancy or lactation. Clinical symptoms, serum thyroxine and TRAb, thyroid ultrasound, and orbital computed tomography formed the basis for the diagnoses. Blood from progressor patients was collected at the time of first diagnosis with hyperthyroidism, before any ophthalmopathy symptoms had appeared. Ficoll-Paque density gradient centrifugation was used to isolate PBMCs from 8.5 to 10 ml of fresh peripheral blood. Progressor patients were initially diagnosed with Graves' hyperthyroidism and developed ophthalmopathy during follow-up. Total RNA was extracted with Trizol reagent, and quality was checked on an Agilent 2100 Bioanalyzer.

TCR beta CDR3 regions were amplified from RNA transcripts. The TCR CDR3 was subjected to a first round of RT-PCR using the HTBI primer set and the Qiagen OneStep RT-PCR kit. The libraries were constructed in a second round of multiplex PCR and then size-selected and purified. Sequencing of the libraries was done on an Illumina HiSeq2000 using paired-end 100 bp reads. Per the original workflow: SOAPnuke was used to process the raw data, throwing out any read that contained adapters or uncalled bases, had a mean Phred below 15, or lacked an exact constant-primer or identifier match. High-quality paired reads were merged with COPE v1.2.5, and unique nucleotide sequences were defined as clonotypes. MiTCR v1.1 was used to align the clonotypes against IMGT TRBV, TRBD and TRBJ reference segments. The analysis included only V-J combinations with a frequency above 0.0001, which together covered more than 99% of the repertoires. A TCS score was defined as the ratio of F50 (clonal expansion) to E x V (chaos), with BLOSUM62-based TCRdist applied between CDR3 peptides within each V-J. Welch's t-statistics and random forest reduced roughly 500 V-J features to 10 to 15, which were used in a naive Bayes classifier (R e1071). Through fastp at Q25 and MiXCR, TCRdb rebuilt clones from the public reads, retaining in-frame beta chains. Each entry is one CDR3 protein sequence, shown with its most common DNA and genes. V and J calls and clone size were set by TCRdb, not the authors. The sample table shows about 350,000 distinct CDR3 sequences, and 17% are seen once. 30% to 35% of the sample rests with the top ten.

For this clonotype: The antigen this receptor binds is unknown. Base qualities were left out, and no much larger clone turns up one base away.

The TCR sequence derives from a woman aged 25 to 39 with Graves' hyperthyroidism that later progressed to Graves' ophthalmopathy. Material: blood. This receptor chain uses TRBV20-1 and TRBJ2-2, and 12 junctional nucleotides match TRBD2. In nucleotide form, the sequence is TGCAGTGCTAGTCCTAGCGGGAGGGACACCGGGGAGCTGTTTTTT. Translated, it reads CSASPSGRDTGELFF.